The sequence of this TCR beta chain was determined in a study of blood T cell repertoires in COVID-19. CDR3 size: 14 residues. CDR1 and CDR2 from the germline V gene are SGHRS and YFSETQ. V lost 4 bases, J lost 0 bases, and 7 bases lay in between. Clones were read by immunoSEQ multiplex PCR, and TCRdb kept only the in-frame ones, dropping some. The profile shows roughly 160,000 clones, around 79% of them singletons. The sequenced material came from PBMCs or T cells enriched from blood (not recorded which). V is TRBV5-1 and J is TRBJ1-4; no definite D call. The TCR originated in a man aged 45-65 years who had recovered from COVID-19. Here the CDR3 reads CASSPLATNEKLFF. CDR3 bases: TGCGCCAGCAGCCCCCTTGCAACTAATGAAAAACTGTTTTTT. The full variable domain, with the rest looked up from reference TRBV5-1 and TRBJ1-4, is KAGVTQTPRYLIKTRGQQVTLSCSPISGHRSVSWYQQTPGQGLQFLFEYFSETQRNKGNFPGRFSGRQFSNSRSEMNVSTLELGDSALYLCASSPLATNEKLFFGSGTQLSVL.